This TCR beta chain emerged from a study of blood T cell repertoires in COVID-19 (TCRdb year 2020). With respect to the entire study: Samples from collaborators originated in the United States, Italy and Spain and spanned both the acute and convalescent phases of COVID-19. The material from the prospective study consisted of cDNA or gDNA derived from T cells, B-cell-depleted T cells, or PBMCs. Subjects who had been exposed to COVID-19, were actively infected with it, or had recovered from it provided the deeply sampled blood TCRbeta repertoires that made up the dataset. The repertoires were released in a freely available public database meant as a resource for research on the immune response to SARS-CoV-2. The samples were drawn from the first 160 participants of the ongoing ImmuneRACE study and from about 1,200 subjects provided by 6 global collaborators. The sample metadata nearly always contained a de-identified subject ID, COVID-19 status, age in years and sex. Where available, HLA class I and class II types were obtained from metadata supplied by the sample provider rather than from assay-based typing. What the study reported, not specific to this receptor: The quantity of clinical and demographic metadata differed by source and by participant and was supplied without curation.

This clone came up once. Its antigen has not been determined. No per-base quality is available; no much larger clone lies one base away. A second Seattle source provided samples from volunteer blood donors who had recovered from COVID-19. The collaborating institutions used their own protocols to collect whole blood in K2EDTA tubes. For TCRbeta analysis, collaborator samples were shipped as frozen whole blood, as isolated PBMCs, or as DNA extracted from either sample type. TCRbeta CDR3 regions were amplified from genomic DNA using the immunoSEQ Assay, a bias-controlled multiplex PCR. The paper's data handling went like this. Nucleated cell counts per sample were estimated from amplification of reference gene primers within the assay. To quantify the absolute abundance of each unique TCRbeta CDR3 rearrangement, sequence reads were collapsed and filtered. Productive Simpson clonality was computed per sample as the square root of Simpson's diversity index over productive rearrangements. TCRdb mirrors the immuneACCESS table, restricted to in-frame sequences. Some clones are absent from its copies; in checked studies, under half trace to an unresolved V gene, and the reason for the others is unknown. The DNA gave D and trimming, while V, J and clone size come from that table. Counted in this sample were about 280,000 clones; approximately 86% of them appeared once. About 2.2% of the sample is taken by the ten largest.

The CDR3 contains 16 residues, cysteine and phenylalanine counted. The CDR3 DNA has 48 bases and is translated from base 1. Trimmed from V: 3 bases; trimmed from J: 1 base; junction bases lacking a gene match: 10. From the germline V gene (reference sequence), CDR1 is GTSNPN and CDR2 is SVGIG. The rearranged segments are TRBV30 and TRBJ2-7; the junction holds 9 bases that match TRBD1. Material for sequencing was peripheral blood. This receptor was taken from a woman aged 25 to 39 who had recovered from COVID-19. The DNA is TGTGCCTGGAGCGGGAGGAGGGGGACAGGGTCCTACGAGCAGTACTTC. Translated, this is CAWSGRRGTGSYEQYF.